The next 3 T cell receptor beta chains were all read from a single sample in a study of cytomegalovirus exposure and HLA in healthy donors. It was with 60 Vbeta and 13 Jbeta primers that the PCR ran. Sequencing used immunoSEQ multiplex PCR; TCRdb keeps in-frame clones, though not all of them. The sample records around 190,000 clones, around 80% being singletons. The sequenced material came from PBMCs. All receptors come from a young man in good health and CMV-seronegative.

This clone was observed once. An end of the junction differs from the germline gene, which may be a read error. DNA of the CDR3: TGTGCCAGCAGTGAATATCTCGGCGGGCCCAGGATTTTT. Its translation is CASSEYLGGPRIF. The J gene is TRBJ1-3, the V gene TRBV25-1, with no clear D. Germline CDR1 MGHDK, CDR2 SYGVNS. The CDR3 covers 13 residues.

The chain links TRBV10-3 to TRBJ1-1; perhaps TRBD1 as D (6 bases). Germline CDR1 reads ENHRY; CDR2 reads SYGVKD. Trimming removed 4 bases at V and 1 base at J, with 10 bases between. This CDR3 comprises 14 residues. CDR3 DNA sequence: TGTGCCATCAGTGCGTCGACAGGGAACACTGAAGCTTTCTTT. Translation: CAISASTGNTEAFF.

The chain joins TRBV2 to TRBJ1-2, with D possibly being TRBD1 (5 bases). V lost 9 bases and J lost 7, with 18 bases in between. Per germline, CDR1 SNHLY and CDR2 FYNNEI. CDR3 length: 13 amino acids. In DNA, the CDR3 is TGTGCCAGAAAGCAAGAGACAGAATCTGGCTACACCTTC. Residues: CARKQETESGYTF. Full variable domain (remainder filled in from reference TRBV2 and TRBJ1-2): EPEVTQTPSHQVTQMGQEVILRCVPISNHLYFYWYRQILGQKVEFLVSFYNNEISEKSEIFDDQFSVERPDGSNFTLKIRSTKLEDSAMYFCARKQETESGYTFGSGTRLTVV.